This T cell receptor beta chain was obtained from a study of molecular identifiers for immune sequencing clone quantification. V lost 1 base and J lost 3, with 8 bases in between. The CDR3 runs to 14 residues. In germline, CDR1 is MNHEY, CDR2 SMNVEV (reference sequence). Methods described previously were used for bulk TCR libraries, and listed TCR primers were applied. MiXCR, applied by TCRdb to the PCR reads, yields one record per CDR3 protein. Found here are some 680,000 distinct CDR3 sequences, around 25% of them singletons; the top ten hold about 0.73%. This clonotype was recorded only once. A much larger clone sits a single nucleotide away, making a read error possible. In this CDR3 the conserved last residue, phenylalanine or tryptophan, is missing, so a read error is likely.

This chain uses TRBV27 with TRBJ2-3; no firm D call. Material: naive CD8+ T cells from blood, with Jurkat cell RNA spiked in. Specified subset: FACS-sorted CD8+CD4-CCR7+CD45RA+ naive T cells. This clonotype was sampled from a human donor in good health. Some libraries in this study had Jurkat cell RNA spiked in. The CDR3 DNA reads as TGTGCCAGCAGTTTATATAGGGAAACAGATACGCAGTATCTT. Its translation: CASSLYRETDTQYL.